The 27 T cell receptor beta chains below all came from one sample that was sequenced in a study of blood T cell repertoires in COVID-19. Sequenced by immunoSEQ multiplex PCR; TCRdb stores in-frame clones only, minus some. Here the sample spans a few hundred thousand clones, roughly 90% being singletons. Input material: peripheral blood. The receptors here all came from a man aged 40-55 years with acute or convalescent COVID-19.

The chain links TRBV6-4 to TRBJ2-7; maybe TRBD2 (5 bases). CDR3 length: 13 residues. V was pared by 3 bases and J by 5 bases, with 11 bases between. CDR1 MRHNA and CDR2 SNTAGT come from the germline V gene. DNA of the CDR3: TGTGCCAGCAGTGAAAGGACTGTAAACGAGCAGTACTTC. Its translation is CASSERTVNEQYF.

The J gene is TRBJ2-7, the V gene TRBV7-2; TRBD1 is a possible D gene (5 bases). The CDR3 length is 17 residues. V was pared by 2 bases and J by 3 bases, with 20 bases between. The germline gives CDR1 SGHTA, CDR2 FQGNSA. CDR3 DNA: TGTGCCAGCAGCTTAAGTTTAGGGGCCCTTTTTCACTACGAGCAGTACTTC. It specifies CASSLSLGALFHYEQYF.

The chain links TRBV18 to TRBJ1-2; 8 nucleotides agree with TRBD1. V lost 0 bases to trimming and J lost 7 bases; unmatched junction nucleotides: 4. Per germline, CDR1 KGHSH and CDR2 LQKENI. This CDR3 has 14 residues. The CDR3 coding sequence is TGTGCCAGCTCACCACCATACAGGGGGTCTGGCTACACCTTC. It encodes CASSPPYRGSGYTF.

The chain carries TRBV2 and TRBJ1-3; D is unresolved. CDR3 size: 15 residues. V lost 2 bases and J lost 3, with 11 bases in between. Germline-derived CDR1 and CDR2 are SNHLY and FYNNEI. CDR3 in amino acids: CASSELAGFGNTIYF. The CDR3 nucleotides are TGTGCCAGCAGTGAATTAGCCGGATTTGGAAACACCATATATTTT. Combining the CDR3 with reference TRBV2 and TRBJ1-3 gives the whole variable domain EPEVTQTPSHQVTQMGQEVILRCVPISNHLYFYWYRQILGQKVEFLVSFYNNEISEKSEIFDDQFSVERPDGSNFTLKIRSTKLEDSAMYFCASSELAGFGNTIYFGEGSWLTVV.

The chain combines TRBV27 with TRBJ1-1; 11 nucleotides agree with TRBD1. The CDR3 extends over 15 amino acids. Germline loops: CDR1 MNHEY, CDR2 SMNVEV (reference sequence). Trimming took 1 base from V and 2 from J; bases not matched to a gene: 0. The CDR3 spells CASSLWTGGNTEAFF. CDR3 coding DNA: TGTGCCAGCAGTTTATGGACAGGGGGCAACACTGAAGCTTTCTTT.

The V call is TRBV9, the J call TRBJ1-5; D unclear. The CDR3 sequence is 12 residues long. Germline CDR1 reads SGDLS; CDR2 reads YYNGEE. The ends were cut back, 6 bases at V and 5 bases at J, with 9 bases in the middle. CDR3 coding DNA: TGTGCCAGCATGGTCGGTGATCAGCCCCAGCATTTT. This sequence encodes CASMVGDQPQHF. Full variable domain (outside the CDR3, taken from reference TRBV9 and TRBJ1-5): DSGVTQTPKHLITATGQRVTLRCSPRSGDLSVYWYQQSLDQGLQFLIQYYNGEERAKGNILERFSAQQFPDLHSELNLSSLELGDSALYFCASMVGDQPQHFGDGTRLSIL.

The V gene is TRBV27, the J gene TRBJ1-1; 7 bases line up with TRBD1. CDR3 length: 13 amino acids. With V trimmed by 2 bases and J by 4 bases, 1 base remained unmatched. The germline V gene has CDR1 MNHEY and CDR2 SMNVEV (reference sequence). This chain's CDR3 is CASSLTGATEAFF. The CDR3 nucleotides read TGTGCCAGCAGTTTAACAGGGGCCACTGAAGCTTTCTTT.

The V call is TRBV7-8, the J call TRBJ1-2; possible D gene TRBD1, 6 bases. The CDR3 length is 13 residues. Germline loops: CDR1 SGHVS, CDR2 FQNEAQ. V lost 5 bases, J lost 4 bases, and 11 bases lay in between. CDR3 nucleotides: TGTGCCAGCAGCAACCAGGGGAGCTATGGCTACACCTTC. It is translated as CASSNQGSYGYTF.

This rearrangement joins TRBV5-1 to TRBJ2-7; D is possibly TRBD2 (7 bases). The V gene's germline CDR1 is SGHRS and CDR2 YFSETQ. Between the trimmed V and J ends, which lost 4 bases and 4 bases, there was a span of 15 bases. This CDR3 has 14 residues. This CDR3 is CASSARGASYEQYF. CDR3 DNA sequence: TGCGCCAGCAGCGCCCGGGGGGCCTCATACGAGCAGTACTTC. Combining the CDR3 with reference TRBV5-1 and TRBJ2-7 gives the whole variable domain KAGVTQTPRYLIKTRGQQVTLSCSPISGHRSVSWYQQTPGQGLQFLFEYFSETQRNKGNFPGRFSGRQFSNSRSEMNVSTLELGDSALYLCASSARGASYEQYFGPGTRLTVT.

V usage is TRBV19 and J usage is TRBJ2-1; TRBD2 matches 10 bases. The CDR3 runs 15 residues. V was pared by 5 bases and J by 5 bases, with 6 bases of the junction left unmatched. The germline gives CDR1 LNHDA, CDR2 SQIVND (reference sequence). In DNA, the CDR3 is TGTGCCAGTAGTCGAAAGCGGGAGGGTAACAATGAGCAGTTCTTC. Translating it yields CASSRKREGNNEQFF.

The rearrangement links TRBV28 to TRBJ1-2, with D uncertain. V lost 6 bases, J lost 8 bases, and 19 bases lay in between. CDR1 and CDR2 from the germline V gene are MDHEN and SYDVKM. This CDR3 is 14 amino acids long. The CDR3 region has the DNA TGTGCCAGCAGCCCGAGCCCGAGGGTTCCGGGCTACACCTTC. This sequence encodes CASSPSPRVPGYTF.

This clone occurred a few times. The rearrangement uses TRBV5-1 and TRBJ1-1; 10 nucleotides match TRBD1. This CDR3 is 16 amino acids long. After removal of 4 bases from V and 3 bases from J, the junction contained 9 bases not matched to a gene. Germline lookup yields CDR1 SGHRS and CDR2 YFSETQ. CDR3 in amino acids: CASSTGTGALDTEAFF. CDR3 nucleotides: TGCGCCAGCAGCACCGGGACAGGGGCACTAGACACTGAAGCTTTCTTT.

The sample holds one count of this clone. This chain connects TRBV5-4 to TRBJ2-2, with 10 nucleotides matching TRBD2. The CDR3 is 17 amino acids. Germline V lookup: CDR1 SGHNT, CDR2 YYREEE (reference sequence). The V gene end was trimmed by 4 bases and the J gene end by 10 bases; junction bases not matched to a gene: 16. The CDR3 nucleotides are TGTGCCAGCAGCCCCAAGAATCAGGTAGCGGGAGGAGAGGAGCTGTTTTTT. Translating gives CASSPKNQVAGGEELFF.

This sequence joins TRBV30 and TRBJ2-7, with TRBD2 matching 10 bases. V trimming: 2 bases; J trimming: 2 bases; junction bases outside the gene matches: 0. CDR1 and CDR2 (germline): GTSNPN, SVGIG (reference sequence). This CDR3 has 13 residues. The DNA of the CDR3 is TGTGCCTGGAGTACTAGCGGGGCCTACGAGCAGTACTTC. Its translation is CAWSTSGAYEQYF.

The rearrangement joins TRBV28 to TRBJ2-7; perhaps TRBD1 as D (6 bases). This CDR3 contains 19 residues. CDR1 is MDHEN and CDR2 is SYDVKM in the germline V gene. V lost 4 bases and J lost 3, with 28 bases in between. The CDR3 here is CASSSHRDPGRREFYEQYF. The CDR3 DNA follows: TGTGCCAGCAGTTCCCACAGGGACCCGGGACGCCGCGAGTTCTACGAGCAGTACTTC.

The chain couples TRBV7-9 to TRBJ2-1; D is unclear. Germline assignment: CDR1 SEHNR and CDR2 FQNEAQ (reference sequence). The CDR3 is made up of 13 amino acids. V lost 2 bases and J 9 bases, leaving 11 bases between the germline ends. This chain's CDR3 is CASSLLQSREQFF. DNA of the CDR3: TGTGCCAGCAGCTTACTCCAGTCCCGTGAGCAGTTCTTC.

CDR3 bases: TGTGCCAGCAGTGGACAGGGTCATGGCTACACCTTC. Translation: CASSGQGHGYTF. This sequence joins TRBV27 and TRBJ1-2, with TRBD1 matching over 8 bases. V lost 5 bases to trimming and J lost 6 bases; unmatched junction nucleotides: 2. Germline V gives CDR1 MNHEY, CDR2 SMNVEV (reference sequence). The CDR3 extends over 12 amino acids.

This clone showed up just once. The chain employs TRBV5-8 and TRBJ2-2; 9 bases are shared with TRBD2. The length of the CDR3 is 16 residues. V gave up 0 bases and J gave up 5 bases; unmatched junction bases: 5. In germline, CDR1 is SGHTS, CDR2 YDEGEE. The CDR3 DNA sequence: TGTGCCAGCAGCTTGGCTATAGCGGGAGTTACCGGGGAGCTGTTTTTT. Its protein product is CASSLAIAGVTGELFF.

This clone has just one count. The V and J genes are TRBV9 and TRBJ1-1, with D possibly TRBD1 on 5 matching bases. The CDR3 runs 15 residues. V was clipped by 4 bases and J by 7 bases, with 20 bases between them. Germline lookup yields CDR1 SGDLS and CDR2 YYNGEE. The chain's CDR3 is CASSSTVGGTGEAFF. Here the CDR3 DNA reads TGTGCCAGCAGCTCTACCGTGGGGGGGACGGGTGAAGCTTTCTTT.

Only a few counts were recorded for this clone. V and J are TRBV6-6 and TRBJ1-4; D perhaps matches TRBD1 (5 bases). Trimming shortened V by 6 bases and J by 5 bases, and 16 bases separated the two germline ends. Germline V CDR1 and CDR2: MNHNY, SVGAGI (reference sequence). This CDR3 comprises 15 residues. The chain's CDR3 is CASRPTEEGNEKLFF. Here the CDR3 DNA reads TGTGCCAGCAGGCCTACTGAGGAGGGGAATGAAAAACTGTTTTTT.

For this clone: A read error may account for a junction end that differs from germline. The gene calls are TRBV11-1 and TRBJ1-6; D gene unclear. The CDR3 covers 12 residues. In germline, CDR1 is SGHAT, CDR2 FQDESV (reference sequence). DNA for the CDR3: TGTGCCAGCAGCTTAGCGCTCGGGATGCCGACCTTT. Translating it yields CASSLALGMPTF.

This chain links TRBV4-3 with TRBJ2-1, with D unresolved. The CDR3 sequence is 15 residues long. Germline CDR1 LGHNA, CDR2 YSLEER. Trimming took off 3 bases at V and 0 bases at J, with 9 bases between the two ends. Written as DNA, the CDR3 is TGCGCCAGCAGCCAGAGTTTTAGCTCCTACAATGAGCAGTTCTTC. Amino acid sequence: CASSQSFSSYNEQFF.

The V gene is TRBV6-2 or TRBV6-3, the J gene TRBJ1-5; D possibly corresponds to TRBD1 (5 bases). Germline lookup yields CDR1 MNHEY and CDR2 SVGEGT. The CDR3 contains 14 residues. V lost 5 bases and J 0 bases, leaving 8 bases between the germline ends. The CDR3 DNA reads TGTGCCAGCAGTCGGGGGTATAGCAATCAGCCCCAGCATTTT. Amino acids: CASSRGYSNQPQHF.

The V and J genes are TRBV4-3 and TRBJ1-2, with D unclear. The CDR3 totals 15 residues. In germline, CDR1 is LGHNA, CDR2 YSLEER. Trimming removed 1 base at V and 0 bases at J, with 9 bases between. In DNA form, the CDR3 reads TGCGCCAGCAGCCAAGCCCGGAGAGCTAACTATGGCTACACCTTC. This gives the protein CASSQARRANYGYTF.

V gene TRBV12-3 or TRBV12-4 combines with J gene TRBJ2-7, with a tentative D call TRBD1 (7 bases). This CDR3 comprises 12 residues. Trimming took off 6 bases at V and 6 bases at J, with 12 bases between the two ends. The CDR3 loop reads CASSSGGIEQYF. The CDR3 bases are TGTGCCAGCAGCTCAGGGGGGATCGAGCAGTACTTC.

This chain links TRBV27 with TRBJ2-4; unclear D gene. This CDR3 is built from 13 residues. Germline-derived CDR1 and CDR2 are MNHEY and SMNVEV (reference sequence). V was shortened by 3 bases and J by 6 bases, with 9 bases between the two germline ends. The CDR3 reads CASSFSRGNIQYF. CDR3 coding DNA: TGTGCCAGCAGTTTCAGCAGAGGAAACATTCAGTACTTC.

The chain joins TRBV27 to TRBJ2-7; TRBD1 aligns across 7 bases. The length of the CDR3 is 14 residues. The germline CDR1 and CDR2 sequences are MNHEY and SMNVEV (reference sequence). Unmatched junction bases numbered 5, after V lost 3 bases and J lost 3 bases. The chain's CDR3 is CASSFGDRDYEQYF. The CDR3 DNA sequence: TGTGCCAGCAGTTTCGGGGACAGAGACTACGAGCAGTACTTC.